This TCR beta chain was identified during a study of blood T cell repertoires in COVID-19. Study details: Sample material is recorded as cDNA or gDNA derived from T cells, B-cell-depleted T cells, or PBMCs.

Original processing methods: Reference gene primers were amplified, and this amplification served to estimate nucleated cell counts. TCRdb keeps only in-frame clones here, not all; method: immunoSEQ multiplex PCR. Clone size and V and J calls were adopted from that table, with D and trimming inferred from the DNA. This sample has tens of thousands of clones, with roughly 81% found just once. Germline-derived CDR1 and CDR2 are SGHTA and FQGTGA. The CDR3 extends over 14 amino acids. V lost 2 bases and J 2 bases, leaving 6 bases between the germline ends. The material sequenced was peripheral blood. The sequence was collected from a man older than 75 with acute or convalescent COVID-19. The chain is built from TRBV7-3 and TRBJ2-2, with D maybe TRBD2 (6 bases). The CDR3 DNA reads as TGTGCCAGCAGCTTAGGACTAAACACCGGGGAGCTGTTTTTT. Translating gives CASSLGLNTGELFF. The full variable domain, rest sourced from reference TRBV7-3 and TRBJ2-2, is GAGVSQTPSNKVTEKGKYVELRCDPISGHTALYWYRQSLGQGPEFLIYFQGTGAADDSGLPNDRFFAVRPEGSVSTLKIQRTERGDSAVYLCASSLGLNTGELFFGEGSRLTVL.